The clone carrying this T cell receptor beta chain was picked up many times. No antigen is known for it. This entry belongs to a study of T cells in Graves' hyperthyroidism and ophthalmopathy. Overall study findings and caveats: Separating ophthalmopathy from stable hyperthyroidism was achieved by a 13 V-J model.

Amplified TCR beta CDR3 regions derived from RNA transcripts. The study used the HTBI primer set for a first-round RT-PCR of the TCR CDR3. MiXCR, run by TCRdb on the multiplex PCR reads, gives a single entry per CDR3 protein. The sample includes over 250,000 distinct CDR3 sequences, less than 30% seen only once; the top ten take more than 25%. Diagnoses were made from clinical symptoms, serum measures (thyroxine and TRAb), thyroid ultrasound and orbital computed tomography. The receptor's source is a man aged 35-49 years with Graves' hyperthyroidism that later progressed to Graves' ophthalmopathy. The sample was blood.

The CDR3 DNA reads TGTGCCAGTAGTAAAGGACAAGGGACCACCCACGAGCAGTACTTC. Translated, it gives CASSKGQGTTHEQYF. The V gene is TRBV19, the J gene TRBJ2-7; D possibly matches TRBD1 or TRBD2 (5 bases each). Germline V gene sequence: CDR1 LNHDA, CDR2 SQIVND (reference sequence). This CDR3 has 15 residues. The V end lost 4 bases, the J end lost 5 bases, and 18 bases lay between the germline ends.